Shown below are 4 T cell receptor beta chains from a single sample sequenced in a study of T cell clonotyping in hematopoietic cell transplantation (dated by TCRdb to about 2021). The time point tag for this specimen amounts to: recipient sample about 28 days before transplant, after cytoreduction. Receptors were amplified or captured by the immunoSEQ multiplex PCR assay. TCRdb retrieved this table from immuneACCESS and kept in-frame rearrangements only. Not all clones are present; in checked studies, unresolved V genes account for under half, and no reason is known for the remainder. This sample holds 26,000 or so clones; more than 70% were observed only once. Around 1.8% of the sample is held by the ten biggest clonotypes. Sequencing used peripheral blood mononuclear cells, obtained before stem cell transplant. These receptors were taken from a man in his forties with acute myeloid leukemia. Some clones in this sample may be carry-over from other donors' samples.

The CDR3 loop is CASSLAFGTERYWGYTF. The CDR3 coding sequence is TGTGCCAGCAGCTTAGCCTTCGGGACAGAGCGGTACTGGGGCTACACCTTC. This sequence joins TRBV7-6 and TRBJ1-2, with 7 nucleotides matching TRBD1. Germline CDR1 SGHVS, CDR2 FNYEAQ. The CDR3 is 17 residues long. J was trimmed by 8 bases and V by 0 bases; bases with no gene match: 15.

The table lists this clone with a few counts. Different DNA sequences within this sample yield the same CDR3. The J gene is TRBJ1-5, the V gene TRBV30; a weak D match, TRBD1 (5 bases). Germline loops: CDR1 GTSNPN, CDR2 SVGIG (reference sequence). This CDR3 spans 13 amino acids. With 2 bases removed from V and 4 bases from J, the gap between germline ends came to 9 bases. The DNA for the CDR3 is TGTGCCTGGAGTCTTCAGGGTAATCAGCCCCAGCATTTT. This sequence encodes CAWSLQGNQPQHF.

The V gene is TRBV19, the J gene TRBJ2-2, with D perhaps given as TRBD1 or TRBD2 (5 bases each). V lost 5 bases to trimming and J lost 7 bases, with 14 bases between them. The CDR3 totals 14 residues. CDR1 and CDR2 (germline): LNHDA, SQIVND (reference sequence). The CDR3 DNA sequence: TGTGCCAGTAGTCCTGGGGGAATGGGCGGGGAGCTGTTTTTT. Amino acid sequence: CASSPGGMGGELFF.

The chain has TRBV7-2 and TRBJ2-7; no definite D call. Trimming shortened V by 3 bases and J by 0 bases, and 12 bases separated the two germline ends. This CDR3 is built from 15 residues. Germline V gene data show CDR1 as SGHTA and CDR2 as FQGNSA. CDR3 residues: CASSFRDGNSYEQYF. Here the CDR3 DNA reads TGTGCCAGCAGCTTCCGAGACGGCAACTCCTACGAGCAGTACTTC.